What follows are 11 T cell receptor beta chains derived from one specimen sequenced in a study of CXCR3-negative and CXCR3-positive naive CD8 T cells (dated by TCRdb to between 2019 and 2020). These reads were obtained on a NextSeq 550. The Human TCR Profiling Kit (MiLaboratory) was used to prepare UMI-labeled 5' RACE TRB cDNA libraries. TCRdb reanalyzed the reads, keeping one entry per CDR3 protein sequence and omitting DNA. The sample's table covers 150,000 or so distinct CDR3 sequences. The top ten constitute nearly 0.5% of the sample. The sequenced sample was naive CXCR3- CD8+ T cells from blood. In the paper's terms, the cell subset or site label means: CD45RO-CCR7+CD27+CD95- naive CD8+ T cells lacking CXCR3 (TNR3-). These receptors all stem from a human donor in good health. Some clones in this sample may be carry-over from other donors' samples.

The chain couples TRBV29-1 to TRBJ2-3; the D gene TCRdb calls, TRBD2, cannot be checked with no DNA. Germline CDR1 and CDR2: SQVTM and ANQGSEA. The CDR3 extends over 15 amino acids. The CDR3 sequence is CSALPDGPRTDTQYF.

The chain couples TRBV7-3 to TRBJ1-1. The germline V gene has CDR1 SGHTA and CDR2 FQGTGA. The length of the CDR3 is 13 residues. The CDR3 loop reads CASSLLEATEAFF. The full variable domain, rest sourced from reference TRBV7-3 and TRBJ1-1, is GAGVSQTPSNKVTEKGKYVELRCDPISGHTALYWYRQSLGQGPEFLIYFQGTGAADDSGLPNDRFFAVRPEGSVSTLKIQRTERGDSAVYLCASSLLEATEAFFGQGTRLTVV.

The chain couples TRBV27 to TRBJ1-5. Per germline, CDR1 MNHEY and CDR2 SMNVEV (reference sequence). The CDR3 runs 13 residues. CDR3 loop: CASSLSRNQPQHF.

The chain has TRBV30 and TRBJ2-2. Germline V gene lookup returns CDR1 GTSNPN and CDR2 SVGIG (reference sequence). CDR3 length equals 12 residues. CDR3 region: CAWRKLPGELFF.

The chain's CDR3 is CASGNARGQGGDEQFF. This chain connects TRBV28 to TRBJ2-1; TCRdb's D gene call, TRBD1, goes unchecked for lack of DNA. CDR1 and CDR2 (germline): MDHEN, SYDVKM. This CDR3 comprises 16 residues.

The CDR3 spells CASGSGSTDTQYF. V and J are TRBV28 and TRBJ2-3; TCRdb returns TRBD2, unconfirmable since there is no DNA. The V gene's germline CDR1 is MDHEN and CDR2 SYDVKM. The CDR3 runs to 13 residues.

The chain couples TRBV20-1 to TRBJ1-5; TCRdb's assignment of TRBD1 cannot be checked, as there is no DNA. The CDR3 has 14 amino acids. Germline V lookup: CDR1 DFQATT, CDR2 SNEGSKA (reference sequence). CDR3 loop: CSASAGRGGQPQHF.

V is TRBV28 and J is TRBJ2-7; TCRdb's D gene call, TRBD2, goes unchecked for lack of DNA. The CDR3 extends over 16 amino acids. In germline, CDR1 is MDHEN, CDR2 SYDVKM. The chain's CDR3 is CASRERTAGYVGEQYF.

The CDR3 region is CSAYPRNDRTMNTEAFF. V usage is TRBV29-1 and J usage is TRBJ1-1; the TCRdb call, TRBD1, lacks DNA for checking. This CDR3 is 17 amino acids long. Germline lookup yields CDR1 SQVTM and CDR2 ANQGSEA.

The chain couples TRBV12-3 or TRBV12-4 to TRBJ2-2; TCRdb names TRBD1, which stays unverified in the absence of DNA. This CDR3 is 17 amino acids long. The CDR3 loop reads CASSLPRLSADTGELFF.

The gene calls are TRBV20-1 and TRBJ2-7. Germline V gives CDR1 DFQATT, CDR2 SNEGSKA (reference sequence). This CDR3 contains 11 residues. The CDR3 spells CSVRRGYEQYF.